This entry describes one TCR beta chain. CDR3 length: 15 amino acids. Germline-derived CDR1 and CDR2 are SGHRS and YFSETQ. V lost 0 bases to trimming and J lost 6 bases, with 13 bases between them. The sample is drawn from a study of shared clonotypes between healthy human individuals. Study as a whole: The cohort comprised a couple of women and a few men. Their ages spanned 18 to 49 years. CD4 naive and CD4 memory each took three plates per donor, while CD8 naive took two and CD8 memory one.

From CD4+ cells came CD45RA+ naive and CD45RA-negative memory subsets. Genomic DNA (from each subset) was split evenly across several immunoSEQ plates. The assay was immunoSEQ multiplex PCR, and TCRdb's table has in-frame clones only and misses some. The data contain about 680,000 clones, about 80% of them singletons. The receptor's source is a woman in her thirties in good health. The gene calls are TRBV5-1 and TRBJ1-5; TRBD1 is a possible D gene (5 bases). Material: memory CD4+ T cells sorted from blood. Subset reported: CD45RA-negative fraction. The CDR3 here is CASSLGVGGGQPQHF. The CDR3, as DNA: TGCGCCAGCAGCTTGGGGGTTGGGGGAGGTCAGCCCCAGCATTTT.